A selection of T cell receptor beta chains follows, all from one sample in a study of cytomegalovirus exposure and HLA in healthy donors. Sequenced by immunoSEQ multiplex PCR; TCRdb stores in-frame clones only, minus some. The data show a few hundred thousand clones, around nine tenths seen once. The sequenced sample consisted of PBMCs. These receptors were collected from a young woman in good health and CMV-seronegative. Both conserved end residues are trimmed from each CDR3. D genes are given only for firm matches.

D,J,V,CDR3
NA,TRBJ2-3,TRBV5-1,ASRRDTTSTDTQY
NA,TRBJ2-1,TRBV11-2,ASSLVTTEQF
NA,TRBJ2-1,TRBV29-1,SVELYNEQF
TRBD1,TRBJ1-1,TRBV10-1,ASSARTGANTEAF
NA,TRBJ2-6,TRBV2,ASRRQAESGANVLT
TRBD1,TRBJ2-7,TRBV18,ASSPLAGGRYEQY
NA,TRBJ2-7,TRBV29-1,SAGLAYEQY
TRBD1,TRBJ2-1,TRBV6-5,ASSYSGTGSNEQF
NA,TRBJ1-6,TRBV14,ASSQVGGASSPLH
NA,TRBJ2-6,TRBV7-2,ASSLMGSSGANVLT
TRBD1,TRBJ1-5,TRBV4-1,ASSHLDRGRSQPQH
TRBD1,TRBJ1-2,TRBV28,ASNDRGGYT
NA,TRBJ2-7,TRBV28,ASTSLAYEQY
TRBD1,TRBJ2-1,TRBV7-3,ASSWGQGGFNEQF
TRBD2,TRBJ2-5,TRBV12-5,ASGRDNGGRGETQY
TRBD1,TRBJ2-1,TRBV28,ASRRGQGINNEQF
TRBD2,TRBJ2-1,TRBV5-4,ASSLRTSGSDEQF
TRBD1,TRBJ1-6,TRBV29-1,SVARGPGSPLH
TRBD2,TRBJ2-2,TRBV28,ASSLYPLGGDGELF
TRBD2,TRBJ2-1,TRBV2,ASRGLAGNNEQF
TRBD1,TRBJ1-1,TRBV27,ASSRKQGAIDTEAF
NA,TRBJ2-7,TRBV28,ASSLSAYEQY
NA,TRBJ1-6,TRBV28,ASSYSATLVSDSPLH
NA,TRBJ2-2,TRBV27,ASTSPWGLNTGELF
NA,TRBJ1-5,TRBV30,AWSVHSGVRGNQPQH
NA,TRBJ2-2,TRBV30,AWRRDPSFSGELF
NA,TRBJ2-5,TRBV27,ASSLYGIPGSRGKY
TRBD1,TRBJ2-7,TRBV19,ASSPLGQGAYEQY
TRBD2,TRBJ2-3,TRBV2,ASSPGTRGTDTQY
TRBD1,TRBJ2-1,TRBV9,ASSGYDRGSSYNEQF
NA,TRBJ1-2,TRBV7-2,ASSRDERDAGGYT
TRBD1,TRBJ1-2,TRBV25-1,ASSEWDRANYGYT